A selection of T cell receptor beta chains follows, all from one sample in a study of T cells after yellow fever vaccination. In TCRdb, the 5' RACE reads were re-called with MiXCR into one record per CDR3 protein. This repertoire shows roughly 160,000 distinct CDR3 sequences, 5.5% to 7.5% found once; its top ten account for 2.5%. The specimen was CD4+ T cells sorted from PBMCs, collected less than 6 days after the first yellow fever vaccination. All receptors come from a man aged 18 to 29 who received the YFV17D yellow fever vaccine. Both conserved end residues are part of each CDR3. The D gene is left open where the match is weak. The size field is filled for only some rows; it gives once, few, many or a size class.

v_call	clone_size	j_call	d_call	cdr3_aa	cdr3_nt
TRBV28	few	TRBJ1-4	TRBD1	CASRRGPDEKLFF	TGTGCCAGCAGAAGGGGGCCGGATGAAAAACTGTTTTTT
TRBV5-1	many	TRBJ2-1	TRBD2	CASSLVLSGGYEQFF	TGCGCCAGCAGCTTGGTTCTGAGCGGGGGGTATGAGCAGTTCTTC
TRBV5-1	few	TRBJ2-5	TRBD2	CASSPGLLAGGQETQYF	TGCGCCAGCAGCCCGGGACTGCTAGCGGGGGGACAAGAGACCCAGTACTTC
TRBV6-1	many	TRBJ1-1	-	CASRGGAMNTEAFF	TGTGCCAGCAGGGGTGGGGCAATGAACACTGAAGCTTTCTTT
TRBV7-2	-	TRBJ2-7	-	CASSQTGVFYEQYF	TGTGCCAGCAGCCAGACGGGGGTCTTTTACGAGCAGTACTTC
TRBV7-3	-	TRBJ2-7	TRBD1	CASSLTGQQGYEQYF	TGTGCCAGCAGCTTGACGGGACAGCAAGGGTACGAGCAGTACTTC
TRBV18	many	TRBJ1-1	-	CASSRDGNMNTEAFF	TGTGCCAGCTCCCGAGACGGTAACATGAACACTGAAGCTTTCTTT
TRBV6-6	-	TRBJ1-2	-	CASRGVITDGYTF	TGTGCCAGCAGGGGGGTTATTACGGATGGCTACACCTTC
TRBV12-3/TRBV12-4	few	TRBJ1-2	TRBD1	CASSPQGARGYTF	TGTGCCAGTTCGCCACAGGGGGCCCGTGGCTACACCTTC
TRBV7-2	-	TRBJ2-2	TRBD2	CASSFSGGAGELFF	TGTGCCAGCAGCTTTAGCGGGGGGGCCGGGGAGCTGTTTTTT
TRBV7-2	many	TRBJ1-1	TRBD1	CASSEDRDTEAFF	TGTGCCAGCAGCGAAGACAGGGACACTGAAGCTTTCTTT
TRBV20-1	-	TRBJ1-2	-	CSASSAFANYGYTF	TGCAGTGCTAGTTCAGCTTTTGCTAACTATGGCTACACCTTC
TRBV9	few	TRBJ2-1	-	CASSVGLEGAYNEQFF	TGTGCCAGCAGCGTTGGACTAGAGGGGGCCTACAATGAGCAGTTCTTC
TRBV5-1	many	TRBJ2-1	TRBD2	CASSSPRTSGEQFF	TGCGCCAGCAGCTCCCCACGGACTAGCGGTGAGCAGTTCTTC
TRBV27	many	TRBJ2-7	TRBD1	CASSRDRGQTYEQYF	TGTGCCAGCAGTCGGGACAGGGGGCAAACCTACGAGCAGTACTTC
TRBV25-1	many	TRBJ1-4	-	CASSELVRNDEKLFF	TGTGCCAGCAGTGAATTGGTCAGAAACGATGAAAAACTGTTTTTT
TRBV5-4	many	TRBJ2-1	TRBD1	CASSPDRALNNEQFF	TGTGCCAGCAGCCCAGACAGGGCCCTTAACAATGAGCAGTTCTTC
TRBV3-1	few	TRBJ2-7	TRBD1	CASSPTGLGATYEQYF	TGTGCCAGCAGCCCGACAGGGTTGGGGGCAACCTACGAGCAGTACTTC
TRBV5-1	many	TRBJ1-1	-	CASSEVYRGGGTEAFF	TGCGCCAGCAGCGAAGTCTATCGGGGTGGTGGCACTGAAGCTTTCTTT